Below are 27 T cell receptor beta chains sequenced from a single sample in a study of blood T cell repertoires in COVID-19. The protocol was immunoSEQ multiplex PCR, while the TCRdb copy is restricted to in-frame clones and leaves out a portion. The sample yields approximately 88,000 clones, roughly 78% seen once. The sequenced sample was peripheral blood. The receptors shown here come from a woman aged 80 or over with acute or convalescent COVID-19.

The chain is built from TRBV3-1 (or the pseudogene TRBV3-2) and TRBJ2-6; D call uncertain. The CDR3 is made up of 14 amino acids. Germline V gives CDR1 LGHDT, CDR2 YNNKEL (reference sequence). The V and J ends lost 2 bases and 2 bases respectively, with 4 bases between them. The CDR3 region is CASSQTTGANVLTF. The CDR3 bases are TGTGCCAGCAGCCAAACAACTGGGGCCAACGTCCTGACTTTC.

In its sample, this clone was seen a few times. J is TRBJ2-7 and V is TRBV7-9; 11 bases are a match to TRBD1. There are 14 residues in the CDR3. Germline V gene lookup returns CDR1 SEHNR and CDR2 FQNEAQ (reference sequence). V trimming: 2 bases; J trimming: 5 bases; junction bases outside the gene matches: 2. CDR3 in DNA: TGTGCCAGCAGCTTATGGACAGGGGGCGACGAGCAGTACTTC. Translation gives CASSLWTGGDEQYF.

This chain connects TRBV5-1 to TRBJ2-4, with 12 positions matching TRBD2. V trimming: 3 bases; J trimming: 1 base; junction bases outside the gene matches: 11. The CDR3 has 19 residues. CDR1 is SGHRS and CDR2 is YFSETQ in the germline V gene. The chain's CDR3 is CASSYGLAGSPSAKNIQYF. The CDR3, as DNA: TGCGCCAGCAGCTACGGACTAGCGGGAAGTCCCAGCGCCAAAAACATTCAGTACTTC.

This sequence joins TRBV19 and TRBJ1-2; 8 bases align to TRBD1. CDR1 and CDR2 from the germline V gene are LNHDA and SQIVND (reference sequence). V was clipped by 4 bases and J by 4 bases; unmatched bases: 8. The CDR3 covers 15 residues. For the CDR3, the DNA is TGTGCCAGTAGTACAGCGACAGGGGTCGGCTATGGCTACACCTTC. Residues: CASSTATGVGYGYTF.

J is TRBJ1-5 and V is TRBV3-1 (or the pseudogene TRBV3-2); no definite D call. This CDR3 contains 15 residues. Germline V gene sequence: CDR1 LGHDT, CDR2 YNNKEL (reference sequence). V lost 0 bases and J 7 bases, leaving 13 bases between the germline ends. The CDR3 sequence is CASSQEAGWRQPQHF. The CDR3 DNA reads TGTGCCAGCAGCCAAGAAGCGGGGTGGAGGCAGCCCCAGCATTTT.

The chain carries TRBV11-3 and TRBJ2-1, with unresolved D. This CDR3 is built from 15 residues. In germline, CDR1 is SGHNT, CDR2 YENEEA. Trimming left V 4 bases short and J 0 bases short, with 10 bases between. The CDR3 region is CASSWSLSSYNEQFF. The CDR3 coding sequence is TGTGCCAGCAGCTGGTCGCTAAGCTCCTACAATGAGCAGTTCTTC. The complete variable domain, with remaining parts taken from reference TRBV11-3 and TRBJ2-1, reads EAGVVQSPRYKIIEKKQPVAFWCNPISGHNTLYWYLQNLGQGPELLIRYENEEAVDDSQLPKDRFSAERLKGVDSTLKIQPAELGDSAVYLCASSWSLSSYNEQFFGPGTRLTVL.

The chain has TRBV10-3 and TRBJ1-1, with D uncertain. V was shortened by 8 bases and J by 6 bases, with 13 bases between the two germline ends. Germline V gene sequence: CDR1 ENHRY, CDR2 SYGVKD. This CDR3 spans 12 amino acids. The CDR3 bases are TGTGCCATCGGTTGGAGTGGCGCTGAAGCTTTCTTT. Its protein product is CAIGWSGAEAFF.

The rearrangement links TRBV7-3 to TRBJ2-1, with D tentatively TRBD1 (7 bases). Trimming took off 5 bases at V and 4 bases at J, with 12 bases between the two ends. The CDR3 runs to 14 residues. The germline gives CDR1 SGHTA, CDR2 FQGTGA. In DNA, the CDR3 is TGTGCCAGCAGCCCACAGGGGAGGTACAATGAGCAGTTCTTC. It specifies CASSPQGRYNEQFF.

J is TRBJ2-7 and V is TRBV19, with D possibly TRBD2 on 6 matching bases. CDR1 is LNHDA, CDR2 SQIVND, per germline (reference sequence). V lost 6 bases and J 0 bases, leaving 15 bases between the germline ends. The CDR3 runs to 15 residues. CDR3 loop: CASSPGGSSSYEQYF. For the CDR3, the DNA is TGTGCCAGTAGCCCCGGGGGATCGAGCTCCTACGAGCAGTACTTC.

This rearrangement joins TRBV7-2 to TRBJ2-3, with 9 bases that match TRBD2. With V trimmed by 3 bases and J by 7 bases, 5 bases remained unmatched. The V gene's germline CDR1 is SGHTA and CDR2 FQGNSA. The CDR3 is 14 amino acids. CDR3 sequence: CASSFRTSENTQYF. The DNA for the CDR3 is TGTGCCAGCAGCTTCCGGACTAGCGAGAATACGCAGTATTTT.

CDR3 in DNA: TGTGCCAGCTCCGGGGCAACTAATGAAAAACTGTTTTTT. This gives the protein CASSGATNEKLFF. This sequence joins TRBV7-2 and TRBJ1-4; D is undetermined. The length of the CDR3 is 13 residues. V was cut by 8 bases and J by 0 bases, with 7 bases left in between. Germline CDR1 and CDR2: SGHTA and FQGNSA.

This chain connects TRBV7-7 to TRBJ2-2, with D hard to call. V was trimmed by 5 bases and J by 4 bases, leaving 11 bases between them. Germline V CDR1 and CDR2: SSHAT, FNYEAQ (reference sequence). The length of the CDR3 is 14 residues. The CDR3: CASSPGLPTGELFF. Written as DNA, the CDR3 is TGTGCCAGCAGCCCTGGGCTACCCACCGGGGAGCTGTTTTTT. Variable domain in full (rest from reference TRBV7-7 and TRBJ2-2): GAGVSQSPRYKVTKRGQDVTLRCDPISSHATLYWYQQALGQGPEFLTYFNYEAQPDKSGLPSDRFSAERPEGSISTLTIQRTEQRDSAMYRCASSPGLPTGELFFGEGSRLTVL.

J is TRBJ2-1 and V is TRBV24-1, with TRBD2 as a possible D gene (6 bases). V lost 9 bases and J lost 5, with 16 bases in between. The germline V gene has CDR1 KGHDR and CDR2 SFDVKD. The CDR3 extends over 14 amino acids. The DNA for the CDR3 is TGTGCCACCGAGGGACCCGGACTAAACAATGAGCAGTTCTTC. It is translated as CATEGPGLNNEQFF.

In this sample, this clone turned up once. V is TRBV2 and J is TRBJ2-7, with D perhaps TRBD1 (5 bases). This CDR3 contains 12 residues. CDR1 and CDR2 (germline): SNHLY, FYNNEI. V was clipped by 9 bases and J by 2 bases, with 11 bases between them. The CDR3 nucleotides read TGTGCCAGTCAAACGGACACCTACGAGCAGTACTTC. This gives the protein CASQTDTYEQYF.

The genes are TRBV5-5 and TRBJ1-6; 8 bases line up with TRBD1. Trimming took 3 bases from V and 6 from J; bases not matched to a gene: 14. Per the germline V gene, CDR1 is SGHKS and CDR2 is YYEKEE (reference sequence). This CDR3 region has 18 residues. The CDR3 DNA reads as TGTGCCAGCAGCTCCGGACAGGGCCCCTTCTCAGTTAATTCACCCCTCCACTTT. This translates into CASSSGQGPFSVNSPLHF. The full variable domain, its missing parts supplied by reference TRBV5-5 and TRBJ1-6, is DAGVTQSPTHLIKTRGQQVTLRCSPISGHKSVSWYQQVLGQGPQFIFQYYEKEERGRGNFPDRFSARQFPNYSSELNVNALLLGDSALYLCASSSGQGPFSVNSPLHFGNGTRLTVT.

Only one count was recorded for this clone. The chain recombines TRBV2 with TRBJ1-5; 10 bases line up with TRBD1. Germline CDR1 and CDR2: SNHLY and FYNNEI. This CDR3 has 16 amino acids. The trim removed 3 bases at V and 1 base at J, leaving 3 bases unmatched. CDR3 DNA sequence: TGTGCCAGCAGTGATTGGGACAGGGGAAGCAATCAGCCCCAGCATTTT. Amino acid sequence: CASSDWDRGSNQPQHF.

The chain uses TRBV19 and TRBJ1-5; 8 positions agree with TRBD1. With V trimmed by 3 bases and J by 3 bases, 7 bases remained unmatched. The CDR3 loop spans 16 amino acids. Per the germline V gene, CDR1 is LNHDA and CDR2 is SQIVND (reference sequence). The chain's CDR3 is CASSITPTGDNQPQHF. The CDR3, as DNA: TGTGCCAGTAGTATCACCCCGACAGGGGACAATCAGCCCCAGCATTTT.

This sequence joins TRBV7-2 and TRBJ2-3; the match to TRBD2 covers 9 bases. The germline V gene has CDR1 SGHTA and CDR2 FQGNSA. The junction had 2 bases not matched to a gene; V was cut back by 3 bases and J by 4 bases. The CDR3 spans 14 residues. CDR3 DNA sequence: TGTGCCAGCAGCTTCGGCGGGAGGGCAGATACGCAGTATTTT. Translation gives CASSFGGRADTQYF.

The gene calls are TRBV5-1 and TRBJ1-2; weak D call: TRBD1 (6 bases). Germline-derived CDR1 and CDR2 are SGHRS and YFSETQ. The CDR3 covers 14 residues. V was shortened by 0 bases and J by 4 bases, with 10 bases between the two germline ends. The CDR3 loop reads CASSLGNRAYGYTF. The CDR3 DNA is TGCGCCAGCAGCTTGGGAAACAGGGCCTATGGCTACACCTTC. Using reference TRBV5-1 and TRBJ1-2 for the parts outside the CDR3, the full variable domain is KAGVTQTPRYLIKTRGQQVTLSCSPISGHRSVSWYQQTPGQGLQFLFEYFSETQRNKGNFPGRFSGRQFSNSRSEMNVSTLELGDSALYLCASSLGNRAYGYTFGSGTRLTVV.

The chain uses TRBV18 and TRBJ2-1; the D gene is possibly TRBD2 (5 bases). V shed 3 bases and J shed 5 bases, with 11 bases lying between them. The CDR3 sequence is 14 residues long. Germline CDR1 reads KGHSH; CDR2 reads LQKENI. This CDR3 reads CASSPRGPHNEQFF. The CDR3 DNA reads TGTGCCAGCTCACCCAGAGGGCCCCACAATGAGCAGTTCTTC.

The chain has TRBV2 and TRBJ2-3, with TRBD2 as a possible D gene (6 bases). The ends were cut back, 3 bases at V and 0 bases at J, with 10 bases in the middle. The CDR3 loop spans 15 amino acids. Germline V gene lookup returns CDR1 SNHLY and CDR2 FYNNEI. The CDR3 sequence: CASSEERASTDTQYF. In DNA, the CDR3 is TGTGCCAGCAGTGAGGAGCGGGCTAGCACAGATACGCAGTATTTT.

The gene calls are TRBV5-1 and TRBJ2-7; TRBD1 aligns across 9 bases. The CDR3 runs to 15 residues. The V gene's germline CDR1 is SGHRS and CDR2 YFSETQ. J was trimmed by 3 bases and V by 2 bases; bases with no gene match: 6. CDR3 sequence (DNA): TGCGCCAGCAGCTTCGCGGGACAGGGCCTCTACGAGCAGTACTTC. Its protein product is CASSFAGQGLYEQYF.

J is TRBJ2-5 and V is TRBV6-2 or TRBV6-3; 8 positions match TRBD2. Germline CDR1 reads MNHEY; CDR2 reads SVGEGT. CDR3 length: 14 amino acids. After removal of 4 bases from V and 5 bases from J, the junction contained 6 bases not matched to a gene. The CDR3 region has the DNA TGTGCCAGCAGTTCGAGGCGGGAGGAGGAGACCCAGTACTTC. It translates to CASSSRREEETQYF.

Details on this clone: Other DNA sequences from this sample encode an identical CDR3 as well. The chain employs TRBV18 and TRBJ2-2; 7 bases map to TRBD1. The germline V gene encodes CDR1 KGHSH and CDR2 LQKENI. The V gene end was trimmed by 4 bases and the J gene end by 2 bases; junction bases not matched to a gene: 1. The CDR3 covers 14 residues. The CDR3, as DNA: TGTGCCAGCTCACGGGACAGAAACACCGGGGAGCTGTTTTTT. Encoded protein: CASSRDRNTGELFF.

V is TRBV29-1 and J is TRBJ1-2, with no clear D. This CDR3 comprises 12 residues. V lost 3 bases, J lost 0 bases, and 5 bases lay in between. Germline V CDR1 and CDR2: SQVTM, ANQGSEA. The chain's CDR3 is CSVDHTNYGYTF. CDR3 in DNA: TGCAGCGTTGATCACACTAACTATGGCTACACCTTC.

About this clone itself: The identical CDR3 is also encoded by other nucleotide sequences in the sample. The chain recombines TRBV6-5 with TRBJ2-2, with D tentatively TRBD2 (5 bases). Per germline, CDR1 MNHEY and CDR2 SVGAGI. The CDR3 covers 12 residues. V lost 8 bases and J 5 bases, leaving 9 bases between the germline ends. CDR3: CASRTGTGELFF. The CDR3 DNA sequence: TGTGCCAGCCGAACGGGGACCGGGGAGCTGTTTTTT.

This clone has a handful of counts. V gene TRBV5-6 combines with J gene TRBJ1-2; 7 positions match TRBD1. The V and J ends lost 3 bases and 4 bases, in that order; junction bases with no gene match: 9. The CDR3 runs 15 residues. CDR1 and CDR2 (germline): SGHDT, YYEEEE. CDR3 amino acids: CASSSQGDRLYGYTF. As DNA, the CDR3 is TGTGCCAGCAGCTCCCAGGGGGACAGACTCTATGGCTACACCTTC.